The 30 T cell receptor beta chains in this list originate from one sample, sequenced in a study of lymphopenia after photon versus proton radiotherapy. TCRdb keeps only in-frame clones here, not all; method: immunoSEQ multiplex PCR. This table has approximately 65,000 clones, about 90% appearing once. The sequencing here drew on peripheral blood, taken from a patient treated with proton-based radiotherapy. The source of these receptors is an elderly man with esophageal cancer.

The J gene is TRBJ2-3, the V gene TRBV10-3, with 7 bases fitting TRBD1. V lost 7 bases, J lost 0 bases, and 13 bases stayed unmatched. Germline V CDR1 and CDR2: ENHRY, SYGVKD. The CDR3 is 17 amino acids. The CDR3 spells CAINGGRQGRSTDTQYF. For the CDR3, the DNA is TGTGCCATCAATGGGGGAAGACAGGGACGGAGCACAGATACGCAGTATTTT.

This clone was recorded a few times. CDR3 in DNA: TGTGCCAGCAGCTTAGGTAACGGCGAAAAACTGTTTTTT. The encoded protein is CASSLGNGEKLFF. J is TRBJ1-4 and V is TRBV7-9; D gene ambiguous. The CDR3 length is 13 residues. The germline V and J ends were trimmed by 1 base and 8 bases, with 8 bases remaining between them. Germline lookup yields CDR1 SEHNR and CDR2 FQNEAQ (reference sequence).

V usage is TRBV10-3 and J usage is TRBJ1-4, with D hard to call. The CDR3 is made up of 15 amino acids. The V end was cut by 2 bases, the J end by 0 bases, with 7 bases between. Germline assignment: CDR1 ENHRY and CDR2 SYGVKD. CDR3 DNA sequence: TGTGCCATCAGTGAGACGCCAGCAACTAATGAAAAACTGTTTTTT. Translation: CAISETPATNEKLFF.

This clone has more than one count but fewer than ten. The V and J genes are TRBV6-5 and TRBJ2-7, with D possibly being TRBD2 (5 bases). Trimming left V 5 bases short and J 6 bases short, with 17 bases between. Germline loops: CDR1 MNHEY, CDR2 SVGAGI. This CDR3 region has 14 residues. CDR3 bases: TGTGCCAGCAGTGACCGGTGGACTCCTTCCGAGCAGTACTTC. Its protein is CASSDRWTPSEQYF.

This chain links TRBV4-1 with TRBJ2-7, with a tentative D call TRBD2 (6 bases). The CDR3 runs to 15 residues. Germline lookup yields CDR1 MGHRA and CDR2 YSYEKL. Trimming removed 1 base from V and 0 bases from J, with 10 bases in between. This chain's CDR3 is CASSQGRETSYEQYF. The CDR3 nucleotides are TGCGCCAGCAGCCAAGGCCGGGAGACCTCCTACGAGCAGTACTTC.

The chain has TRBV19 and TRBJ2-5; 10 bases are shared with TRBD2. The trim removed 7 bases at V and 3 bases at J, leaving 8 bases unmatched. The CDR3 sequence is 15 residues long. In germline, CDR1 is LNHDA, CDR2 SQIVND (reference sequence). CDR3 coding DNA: TGTGCCAGTATAGGCGGGCTAGCGGGGGAAGAGACCCAGTACTTC. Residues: CASIGGLAGEETQYF. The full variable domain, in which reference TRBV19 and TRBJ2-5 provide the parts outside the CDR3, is DGGITQSPKYLFRKEGQNVTLSCEQNLNHDAMYWYRQDPGQGLRLIYYSQIVNDFQKGDIAEGYSVSREKKESFPLTVTSAQKNPTAFYLCASIGGLAGEETQYFGPGTRLLVL.

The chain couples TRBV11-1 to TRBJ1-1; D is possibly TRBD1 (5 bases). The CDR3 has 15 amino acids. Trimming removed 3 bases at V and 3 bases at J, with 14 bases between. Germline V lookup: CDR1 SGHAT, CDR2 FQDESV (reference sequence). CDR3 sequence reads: CASSFSPGRDTEAFF. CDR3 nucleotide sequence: TGTGCCAGCAGCTTTTCCCCAGGGAGGGACACTGAAGCTTTCTTT.

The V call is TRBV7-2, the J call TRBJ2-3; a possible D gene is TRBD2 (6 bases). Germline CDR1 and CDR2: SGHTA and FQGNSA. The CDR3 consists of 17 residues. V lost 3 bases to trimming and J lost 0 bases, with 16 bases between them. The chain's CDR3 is CASSLRRGAGSTDTQYF. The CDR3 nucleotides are TGTGCCAGCAGCTTGCGACGCGGGGCAGGAAGCACAGATACGCAGTATTTT.

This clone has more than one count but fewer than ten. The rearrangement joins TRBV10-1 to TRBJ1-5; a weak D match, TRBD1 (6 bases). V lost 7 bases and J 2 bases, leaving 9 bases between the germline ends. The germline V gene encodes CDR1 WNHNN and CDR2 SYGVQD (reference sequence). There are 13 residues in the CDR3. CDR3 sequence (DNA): TGCGCCAGCACTGGACAGTGCAATCAGCCCCAGCATTTT. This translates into CASTGQCNQPQHF.

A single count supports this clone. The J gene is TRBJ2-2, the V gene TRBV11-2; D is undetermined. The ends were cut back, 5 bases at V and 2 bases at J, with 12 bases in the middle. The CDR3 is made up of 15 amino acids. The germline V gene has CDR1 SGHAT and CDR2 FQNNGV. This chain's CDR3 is CASSPLEPNTGELFF. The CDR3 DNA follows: TGTGCCAGCAGCCCCCTCGAACCCAACACCGGGGAGCTGTTTTTT.

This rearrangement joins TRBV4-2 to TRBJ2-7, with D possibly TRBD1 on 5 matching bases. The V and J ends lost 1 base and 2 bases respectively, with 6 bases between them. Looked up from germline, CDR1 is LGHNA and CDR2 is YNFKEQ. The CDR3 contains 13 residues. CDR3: CASSQGRAYEQYF. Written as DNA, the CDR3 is TGTGCCAGCAGCCAAGGCAGGGCCTACGAGCAGTACTTC.

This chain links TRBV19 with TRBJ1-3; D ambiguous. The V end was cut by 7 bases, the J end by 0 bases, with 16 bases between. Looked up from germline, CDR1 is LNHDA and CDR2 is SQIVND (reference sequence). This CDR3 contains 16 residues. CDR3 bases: TGTGCCAGTACCAGAGGGCCTCGGGACTCTGGAAACACCATATATTTT. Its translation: CASTRGPRDSGNTIYF.

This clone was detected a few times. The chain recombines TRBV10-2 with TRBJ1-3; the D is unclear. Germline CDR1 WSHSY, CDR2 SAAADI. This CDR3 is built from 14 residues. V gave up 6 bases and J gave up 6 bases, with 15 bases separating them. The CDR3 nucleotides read TGCGCCAGCAGGGACCCGACGCTCGAAAACACCATATATTTT. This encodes CASRDPTLENTIYF.

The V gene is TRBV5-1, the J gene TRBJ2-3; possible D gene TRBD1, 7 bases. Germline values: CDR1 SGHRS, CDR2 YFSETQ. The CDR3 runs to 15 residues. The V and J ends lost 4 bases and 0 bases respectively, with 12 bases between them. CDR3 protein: CASSQGGRSTDTQYF. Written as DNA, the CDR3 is TGCGCCAGCAGCCAGGGGGGAAGGAGCACAGATACGCAGTATTTT.

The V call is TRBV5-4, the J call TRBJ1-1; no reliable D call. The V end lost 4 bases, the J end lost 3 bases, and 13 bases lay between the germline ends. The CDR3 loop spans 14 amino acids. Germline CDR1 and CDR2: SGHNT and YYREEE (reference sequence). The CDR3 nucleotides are TGTGCCAGCAGCCGGGTGAGGGCGGACACTGAAGCTTTCTTT. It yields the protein CASSRVRADTEAFF.

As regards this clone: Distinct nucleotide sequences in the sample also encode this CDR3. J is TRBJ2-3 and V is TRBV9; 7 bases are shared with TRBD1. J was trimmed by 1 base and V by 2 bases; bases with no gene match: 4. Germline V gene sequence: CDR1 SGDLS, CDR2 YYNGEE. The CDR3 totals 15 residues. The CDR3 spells CASSVEQGRTDTQYF. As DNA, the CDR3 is TGTGCCAGCAGCGTCGAACAGGGGCGCACAGATACGCAGTATTTT.

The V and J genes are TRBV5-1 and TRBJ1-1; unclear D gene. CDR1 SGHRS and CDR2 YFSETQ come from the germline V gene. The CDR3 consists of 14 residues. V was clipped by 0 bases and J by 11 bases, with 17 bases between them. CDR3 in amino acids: CASSLDTPQMGAFF. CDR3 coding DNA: TGCGCCAGCAGCTTGGACACACCCCAGATGGGGGCTTTCTTT.

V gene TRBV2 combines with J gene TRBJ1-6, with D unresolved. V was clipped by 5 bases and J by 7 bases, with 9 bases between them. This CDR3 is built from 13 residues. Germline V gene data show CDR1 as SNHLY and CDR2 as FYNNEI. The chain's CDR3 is CASSPRPNSPLHF. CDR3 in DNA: TGTGCCAGCAGTCCACGGCCGAATTCACCCCTCCACTTT.

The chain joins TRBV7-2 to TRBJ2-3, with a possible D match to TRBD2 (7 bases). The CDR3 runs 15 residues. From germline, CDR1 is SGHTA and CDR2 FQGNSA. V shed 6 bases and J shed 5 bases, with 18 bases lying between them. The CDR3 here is CASRPVGGGGDTQYF. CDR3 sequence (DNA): TGTGCCAGCAGGCCGGTGGGAGGGGGTGGAGATACGCAGTATTTT.

The CDR3 loop is CASSTTDLNTGELFF. The CDR3 region has the DNA TGTGCCAGTAGTACAACAGACTTGAACACCGGGGAGCTGTTTTTT. The chain combines TRBV19 with TRBJ2-2; D call uncertain. The CDR3 sequence is 15 residues long. Deletions cut 4 bases from V and 1 base from J, with 10 bases between. CDR1 is LNHDA and CDR2 is SQIVND in the germline V gene (reference sequence).

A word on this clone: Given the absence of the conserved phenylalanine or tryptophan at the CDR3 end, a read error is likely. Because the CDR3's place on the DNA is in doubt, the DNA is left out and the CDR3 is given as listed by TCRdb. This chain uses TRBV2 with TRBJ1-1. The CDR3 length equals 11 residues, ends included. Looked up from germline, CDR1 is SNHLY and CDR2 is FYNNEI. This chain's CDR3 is CASYLNFLYNV.

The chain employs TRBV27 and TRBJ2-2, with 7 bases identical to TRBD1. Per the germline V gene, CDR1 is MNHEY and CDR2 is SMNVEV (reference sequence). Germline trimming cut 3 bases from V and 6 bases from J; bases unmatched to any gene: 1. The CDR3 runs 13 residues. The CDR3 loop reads CASSFDRAGELFF. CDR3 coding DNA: TGTGCCAGCAGTTTCGACAGGGCCGGGGAGCTGTTTTTT.

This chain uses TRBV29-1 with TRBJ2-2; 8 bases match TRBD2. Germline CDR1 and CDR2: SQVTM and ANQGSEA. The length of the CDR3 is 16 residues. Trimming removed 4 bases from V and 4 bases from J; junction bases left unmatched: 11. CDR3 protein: CSVGGSYTSGTGELFF. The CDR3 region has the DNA TGCAGCGTTGGGGGTTCGTATACTAGCGGCACCGGGGAGCTGTTTTTT.

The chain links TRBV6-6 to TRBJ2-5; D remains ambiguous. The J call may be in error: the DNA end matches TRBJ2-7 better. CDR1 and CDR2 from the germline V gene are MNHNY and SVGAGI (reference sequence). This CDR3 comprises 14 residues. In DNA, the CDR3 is TGTGCCAGCAGTTACTCGAGTCTGTTCCTCGAGCAGTACTTC. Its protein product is CASSYSSLFLEQYF.

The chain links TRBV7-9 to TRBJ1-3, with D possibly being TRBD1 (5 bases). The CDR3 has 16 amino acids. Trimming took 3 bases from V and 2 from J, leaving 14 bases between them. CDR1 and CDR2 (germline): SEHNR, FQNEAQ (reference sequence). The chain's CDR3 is CASSFDSGRAGNTIYF. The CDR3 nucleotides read TGTGCCAGCAGCTTTGATTCAGGCAGGGCTGGAAACACCATATATTTT.

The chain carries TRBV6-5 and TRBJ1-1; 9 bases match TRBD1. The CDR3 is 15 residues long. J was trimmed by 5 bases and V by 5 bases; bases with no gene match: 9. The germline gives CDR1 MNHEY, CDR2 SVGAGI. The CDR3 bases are TGTGCCAGCAGTCCCTTCGGACAGGGGAGGACTGAAGCTTTCTTT. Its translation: CASSPFGQGRTEAFF.

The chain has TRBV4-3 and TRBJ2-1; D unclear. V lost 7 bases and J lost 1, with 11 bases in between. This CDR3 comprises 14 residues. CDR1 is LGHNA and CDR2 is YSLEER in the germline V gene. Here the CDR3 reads CASTPSRSYNEQFF. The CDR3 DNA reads TGCGCCAGCACCCCAAGTCGGTCCTACAATGAGCAGTTCTTC.

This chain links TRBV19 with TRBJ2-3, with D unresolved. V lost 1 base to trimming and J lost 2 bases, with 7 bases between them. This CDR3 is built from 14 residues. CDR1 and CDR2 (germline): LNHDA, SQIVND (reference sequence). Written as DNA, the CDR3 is TGTGCCAGTAGTATAGGGATTATCACAGATACGCAGTATTTT. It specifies CASSIGIITDTQYF.

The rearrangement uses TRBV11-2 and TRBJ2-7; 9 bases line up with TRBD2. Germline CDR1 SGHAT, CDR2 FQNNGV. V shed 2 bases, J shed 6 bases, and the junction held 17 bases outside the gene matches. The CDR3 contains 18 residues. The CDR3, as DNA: TGTGCCAGCAGCTTAACCTACGGGCCAGCGGGAGGTTGGTTCGAGCAGTACTTC. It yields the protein CASSLTYGPAGGWFEQYF.

CDR3 bases: TGTGCCACCAGCAGAGTTTGGGGGTTGGTCGGACAGGGAAATATGGGTGGCTACACCTTC. Translation gives CATSRVWGLVGQGNMGGYTF. J is TRBJ1-2 and V is TRBV15; 8 bases are shared with TRBD1. Germline assignment: CDR1 LNHNV and CDR2 YYDKDF (reference sequence). V trimming: 1 base; J trimming: 7 bases; junction bases outside the gene matches: 23. CDR3 length equals 20 residues.